This T cell receptor beta chain was captured by sequencing in a study of cytomegalovirus exposure and HLA in healthy donors. PCR used 60 Vbeta primers and 13 Jbeta primers. Only in-frame clones appear in the TCRdb table, and some are missing; sequencing was by immunoSEQ multiplex PCR. Here the sample spans about 120,000 clones, approximately 15% being singletons. V shed 4 bases and J 3 bases; nucleotides not matched to a gene: 8. CDR3 length: 14 amino acids. Germline CDR1 reads SQVTM; CDR2 reads ANQGSEA. This sequence originates from a woman younger than 35 in good health and CMV-seronegative. The V and J genes are TRBV29-1 and TRBJ2-7, with TRBD2 matching 8 bases. Material: PBMCs. CDR3 residues: CSVAGASGFYEQYF. In DNA form, the CDR3 reads TGCAGCGTTGCGGGAGCTAGCGGGTTCTACGAGCAGTACTTC.